Presented here are 5 T cell receptor beta chains from one specimen sequenced in a study of T cells after yellow fever vaccination (dated by TCRdb to the late 2010s). The library came from 5' RACE. Sequenced on an Illumina HiSeq 2500. TCRdb's own reprocessing of the public reads used fastp at Q25 and MiXCR and kept productive beta chains. Each entry is one CDR3 protein sequence, shown with its most common DNA and genes. The sample includes about 340,000 distinct CDR3 sequences, with roughly 9.4% observed a single time. Approximately 18% of the sample lies in the top ten. The treatment or condition label of this sample denotes: live attenuated yellow fever vaccine strain. Sequences were derived from PBMCs, sampled on the day of the first yellow fever vaccination. These receptors all stem from a man aged 18 to 30 who received the YFV17D yellow fever vaccine.

This clonotype has at least ten counts. The chain has TRBV7-2 and TRBJ1-1, with unresolved D. Between the trimmed V and J ends, which lost 5 bases and 3 bases, there was a span of 13 bases. The CDR3 has 14 residues. Looked up from germline, CDR1 is SGHTA and CDR2 is FQGNSA. This chain's CDR3 is CASSLTAADTEAFF. For the CDR3, the DNA is TGTGCCAGCAGCCTCACGGCGGCGGACACTGAAGCTTTCTTT. Together with reference TRBV7-2 and TRBJ1-1, the CDR3 gives the full variable domain: GAGVSQSPSNKVTEKGKDVELRCDPISGHTALYWYRQSLGQGLEFLIYFQGNSAPDKSGLPSDRFSAERTGGSVSTLTIQRTQQEDSAVYLCASSLTAADTEAFFGQGTRLTVV.

This chain uses TRBV3-1 with TRBJ2-4; D not resolved. The CDR3 is 16 residues long. Germline CDR1 and CDR2: LGHDT and YNNKEL (reference sequence). Deletions cut 1 base from V and 0 bases from J, with 10 bases between. The chain's CDR3 is CASSQAGSVAKNIQYF. Here the CDR3 DNA reads TGTGCCAGCAGCCAAGCCGGAAGCGTAGCCAAAAACATTCAGTACTTC. Full variable domain (missing parts from reference TRBV3-1 and TRBJ2-4): DTAVSQTPKYLVTQMGNDKSIKCEQNLGHDTMYWYKQDSKKFLKIMFSYNNKELIINETVPNRFSPKSPDKAHLNLHINSLELGDSAVYFCASSQAGSVAKNIQYFGAGTRLSVL.

Ten or more counts support this clonotype. The V and J genes are TRBV7-2 and TRBJ2-7; no firm D call. The germline V and J ends were trimmed by 2 bases and 1 base, with 12 bases remaining between them. Germline V lookup: CDR1 SGHTA, CDR2 FQGNSA. The CDR3 spans 15 residues. CDR3 DNA sequence: TGTGCCAGCAGCTTATTCGGCTCCGTGTCCTACGAGCAGTACTTC. Protein sequence: CASSLFGSVSYEQYF.

This clonotype was observed a handful of times. The chain couples TRBV12-3 or TRBV12-4 to TRBJ2-3, with 8 bases that match TRBD2. With V trimmed by 3 bases and J by 2 bases, 10 bases remained unmatched. The CDR3 covers 17 residues. The CDR3 reads CASSFLGPGGPTDTQYF. CDR3 sequence (DNA): TGTGCCAGCAGTTTTCTTGGACCGGGGGGGCCCACAGATACGCAGTATTTT.

This chain links TRBV29-1 with TRBJ1-3, with D unclear. Trimming pared 0 bases from V and 6 bases from J, leaving 6 bases between. The CDR3 loop spans 12 amino acids. Looked up from germline, CDR1 is SQVTM and CDR2 is ANQGSEA. Here the CDR3 reads CSVEDWVNTIYF. In DNA form, the CDR3 reads TGCAGCGTTGAAGATTGGGTAAACACCATATATTTT. The full variable domain, with the rest looked up from reference TRBV29-1 and TRBJ1-3, is SAVISQKPSRDICQRGTSLTIQCQVDSQVTMMFWYRQQPGQSLTLIATANQGSEATYESGFVIDKFPISRPNLTFSTLTVSNMSPEDSSIYLCSVEDWVNTIYFGEGSWLTVV.